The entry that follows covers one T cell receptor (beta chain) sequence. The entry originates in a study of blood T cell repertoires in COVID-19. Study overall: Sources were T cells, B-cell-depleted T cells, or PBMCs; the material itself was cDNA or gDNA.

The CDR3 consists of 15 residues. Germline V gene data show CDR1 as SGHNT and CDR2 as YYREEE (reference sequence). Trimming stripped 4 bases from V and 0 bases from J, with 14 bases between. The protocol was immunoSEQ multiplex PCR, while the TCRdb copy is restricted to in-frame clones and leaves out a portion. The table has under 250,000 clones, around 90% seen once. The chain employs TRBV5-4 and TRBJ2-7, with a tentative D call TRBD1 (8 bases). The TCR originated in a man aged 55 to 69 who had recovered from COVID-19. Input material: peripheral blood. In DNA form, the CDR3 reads TGTGCCAGCAGCAACAGGGGGGGGAACTCCTACGAGCAGTACTTC. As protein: CASSNRGGNSYEQYF.